The rows below give T cell receptor beta chains drawn from one sample of a study of cytomegalovirus exposure and HLA in healthy donors. The data were produced by immunoSEQ multiplex PCR, yet TCRdb's version contains in-frame clones alone and is incomplete. The sample shows about 200,000 clones, about three quarters of them seen only once. Sequenced sample: PBMCs. The receptors here all came from a male donor in good health and CMV-seronegative. Each CDR3 is given with its conserved first and last residue. D genes are given only for firm matches. Not every row has a clone size; where given, it reads once, few, many or a size class.

abundance: -; j_gene: TRBJ2-7; v_gene: TRBV30; d_gene: TRBD2; CDR3nt: TGTGCCTGGACCCCTAGCGGATTGTACGAGCAGTACTTC; CDR3aa: CAWTPSGLYEQYF
abundance: -; j_gene: TRBJ1-6; v_gene: TRBV9; d_gene: -; CDR3nt: TGTGCCAGCAGCGTCCATCAGGGGCGTGATTCACCCCTCCACTTT; CDR3aa: CASSVHQGRDSPLHF
abundance: -; j_gene: TRBJ2-3; v_gene: TRBV5-1; d_gene: TRBD2; CDR3nt: TGCGCCAGCAGCTTGGGGACGACTAGCGGGGCTAGCACAGATACGCAGTATTTT; CDR3aa: CASSLGTTSGASTDTQYF
abundance: few; j_gene: TRBJ1-1; v_gene: TRBV28; d_gene: -; CDR3nt: TGTGCCAGCAGTTTAAACGGGGACACTGAAGCTTTCTTT; CDR3aa: CASSLNGDTEAFF
abundance: -; j_gene: TRBJ2-5; v_gene: TRBV19; d_gene: TRBD2; CDR3nt: TGTGCCAGTAGTATGACACGACTAGCGCAAGAGACCCAGTACTTC; CDR3aa: CASSMTRLAQETQYF
abundance: few; j_gene: TRBJ1-2; v_gene: TRBV27; d_gene: TRBD1; CDR3nt: TGTGCCAGCAGTCCGGGGACAGGCCATGGCTACACCTTC; CDR3aa: CASSPGTGHGYTF
abundance: once; j_gene: TRBJ2-5; v_gene: TRBV29-1; d_gene: TRBD2; CDR3nt: TGCAGCGTTGGTGTGGGGGAGGGGGAGACCCAGTACTTC; CDR3aa: CSVGVGEGETQYF
abundance: few; j_gene: TRBJ1-1; v_gene: TRBV19; d_gene: -; CDR3nt: TGTGCCAGTAGTAGACTTAGACAGATGAACACTGAAGCTTTCTTT; CDR3aa: CASSRLRQMNTEAFF
abundance: -; j_gene: TRBJ2-7; v_gene: TRBV7-2; d_gene: -; CDR3nt: TGTGCCAGCAGCTCGGACAACTACGAGCAGTACTTC; CDR3aa: CASSSDNYEQYF
abundance: once; j_gene: TRBJ1-1; v_gene: TRBV28; d_gene: -; CDR3nt: TGTGCCAGCAGGCAACACTACAGGGAGAACACTGAAGCTTTCTTT; CDR3aa: CASRQHYRENTEAFF
abundance: few; j_gene: TRBJ2-1; v_gene: TRBV7-3; d_gene: -; CDR3nt: TGTGCCAGCAGCTTAACGCAACAGTACAATGAGCAGTTCTTC; CDR3aa: CASSLTQQYNEQFF
abundance: -; j_gene: TRBJ2-5; v_gene: TRBV15; d_gene: TRBD2; CDR3nt: TGTGCCACCAGCAGGGGGAGGACTAGCGGGGGTGGGACCCAGTACTTC; CDR3aa: CATSRGRTSGGGTQYF
abundance: -; j_gene: TRBJ1-6; v_gene: TRBV5-5; d_gene: -; CDR3nt: TGTGCCAGCAGCTTCGACAGGAATAATTCACCCCTCCACTTT; CDR3aa: CASSFDRNNSPLHF
abundance: -; j_gene: TRBJ2-7; v_gene: TRBV2; d_gene: -; CDR3nt: TGTGCCAGCAGTGAAACGACAGGCGACGAGCAGTACTTC; CDR3aa: CASSETTGDEQYF
abundance: -; j_gene: TRBJ2-3; v_gene: TRBV11-1; d_gene: TRBD1; CDR3nt: TGTGCCAGCAGGAGCGACAGGGAAAGAGATACGCAGTATTTT; CDR3aa: CASRSDRERDTQYF
abundance: -; j_gene: TRBJ1-2; v_gene: TRBV5-8; d_gene: -; CDR3nt: TGTGCCAGACTGGGGGCCCTCTACACCTTC; CDR3aa: CARLGALYTF
abundance: once; j_gene: TRBJ2-7; v_gene: TRBV5-1; d_gene: -; CDR3nt: TGCGCCAGCAGCTGGGACTTGTACGAGCAGTACTTC; CDR3aa: CASSWDLYEQYF
abundance: -; j_gene: TRBJ1-1; v_gene: TRBV7-9; d_gene: TRBD1; CDR3nt: TGTGCCAGCAGCTGGACAGGGTGGGAGGCTTTCTTT; CDR3aa: CASSWTGWEAFF
abundance: -; j_gene: TRBJ2-3; v_gene: TRBV10-3; d_gene: TRBD2; CDR3nt: TGTGCCATCCTAGCGGGGGGGCAAGATACGCAGTATTTT; CDR3aa: CAILAGGQDTQYF
abundance: -; j_gene: TRBJ2-5; v_gene: TRBV7-2; d_gene: -; CDR3nt: TGTGCCAGCAGCCCCGATAATTCCTTCGGGACCCAGTACTTC; CDR3aa: CASSPDNSFGTQYF
abundance: -; j_gene: TRBJ2-1; v_gene: TRBV7-2; d_gene: TRBD2; CDR3nt: TGTGCCAGCAGCTTACCCGGGGGGGCCTCCTATGAGCAGTTCTTC; CDR3aa: CASSLPGGASYEQFF
abundance: -; j_gene: TRBJ2-7; v_gene: TRBV5-1; d_gene: -; CDR3nt: TGCGCCAGCAGCTTGGGTTTCGCGAATTCGGGCTACGAGCAGTACTTC; CDR3aa: CASSLGFANSGYEQYF
abundance: -; j_gene: TRBJ1-6; v_gene: TRBV6-5; d_gene: TRBD1; CDR3nt: TGTGCCAGCAGTCAACAGGGGTTTAATTCACCCCTCCACTTT; CDR3aa: CASSQQGFNSPLHF